This T cell receptor beta chain was documented in a study of read filtering for tumor transcriptome and immune sequencing. The study's findings and limits: Roughly 82% of IR-seq clonotypes had a single read, yet these held about 3.5% of reads. IR-seq and RNA-seq agreed better without single-read clonotypes.

The library was built from about 400 ng RNA with molecular barcoded adaptors for alpha/delta and beta/gamma chains. One entry per CDR3 protein, called by TCRdb with MiXCR from the reads. Of tens of thousands of distinct CDR3 sequences in the sample, 20% to 25% were seen once. The CDR3 runs 15 residues. Germline V gene data show CDR1 as SGHRS and CDR2 as YFSETQ. The V and J ends lost 4 bases and 5 bases respectively, with 19 bases between them. This clonotype has a handful of counts. Its matching antigen is unknown. A much larger clone is a single base away; this may be a read error. The V and J genes are TRBV5-1 and TRBJ2-7, with D perhaps given as TRBD1 or TRBD2 (5 bases each). Sequenced sample: a population of CD138-negative cells sorted from bone marrow. The TCR was taken from a donor aged 40 or over with multiple myeloma. CDR3 coding DNA: TGCGCCAGCAGCGACACCGGGGCAGGGTCCCACGAGCAGTACTTC. This gives the protein CASSDTGAGSHEQYF.